These 4 T cell receptor beta chains share one sample of origin, sequenced in a study of tumor and adjacent non-tumor tissue in lung cancer. A modified ARM-PCR protocol with three rounds of nested PCR amplified TCRbeta. TCRdb processed the multiplex PCR reads anew with MiXCR; each CDR3 protein has one entry. The sample has 60,000 to 70,000 distinct CDR3 sequences; 65% to 80% are singletons. This sample's RNA came from whole unsorted tissue. More than 3 cm separated this lung sample from the edge of the tumor. The source material was distant non-tumor lung tissue. These receptor sequences come from a man between 60 and 75 years old with non-small cell lung cancer.

Of note for this clonotype: At one end the junction does not follow the germline gene, possibly because of a read error. The chain uses TRBV6-5 and TRBJ1-1; no clear D gene. Germline-derived CDR1 and CDR2 are MNHEY and SVGAGI. The CDR3 is 15 amino acids. CDR3 region: CASSYGDQVSTEALF. DNA of the CDR3: TGTGCCAGCAGTTACGGCGATCAGGTGTCCACTGAGGCTCTCTTT.

The V and J genes are TRBV5-4 and TRBJ2-1; 7 bases agree with TRBD2. The CDR3 has 16 amino acids. Per germline, CDR1 SGHNT and CDR2 YYREEE (reference sequence). V shed 3 bases, J shed 12 bases, and the junction held 18 bases outside the gene matches. The CDR3 coding sequence is TGTGCCAGCAGCTCGAGGTTAGCGGGTGGGGTTCTTGTGCAGTTCTTC. Translated, it gives CASSSRLAGGVLVQFF.

A word on this clonotype: Just one base apart from a much larger clone, this may be a read error. The chain carries TRBV7-9 and TRBJ1-2; D not certain. This CDR3 spans 14 amino acids. The V gene's germline CDR1 is SEHNR and CDR2 FQNEAQ (reference sequence). This CDR3 is CTSSLSSVLASYTF. CDR3 DNA: TGTACCAGCAGCTTAAGTTCAGTCTTGGCTAGCTACACCTTC.

As concerns this clonotype: The final CDR3 position lacks the conserved phenylalanine or tryptophan, pointing to a likely read error. It is unclear where the CDR3 begins or ends on the DNA, so no DNA is shown, and the CDR3 is as TCRdb lists it. The V gene is TRBV29-1, the J gene TRBJ2-5; the table assigns TRBD1, which was not confirmed against the DNA. Inclusive of both ends, the CDR3 amounts to 15 amino acids. The germline V gene has CDR1 SQVTM and CDR2 ANQGSEA. The CDR3: CSAIGQGRIGETQHY.